The TCR beta chain under discussion was sequenced for a study of T cells in Graves' hyperthyroidism and ophthalmopathy. This clonotype has more than one count but fewer than ten. Amplification of TCR beta CDR3 regions was performed using RNA transcripts as template. First-round RT-PCR of the TCR CDR3 relied on the HTBI primer set. Using its own MiXCR run on the multiplex PCR reads, TCRdb lists one record per CDR3 protein. The sample includes some 770,000 distinct CDR3 sequences, about 17% of them seen just once. This CDR3 spans 13 amino acids. Germline CDR1 reads MNHNS; CDR2 reads SASEGT. Trimming at V came to 8 bases and at J to 8 bases, leaving 7 bases not matched to a gene.

The sequencing input was blood. The receptor was isolated from a man between 18 and 29 years old with Graves' hyperthyroidism. The chain is built from TRBV6-1 and TRBJ2-1, with TRBD2 matching over 9 bases. The CDR3 coding sequence is TGTGCCAGCGGGAGCGGGAGGCCGTATGAGCAGTTCTTC. Protein: CASGSGRPYEQFF.